These 22 T cell receptor beta chains were all obtained from the same sample, sequenced in a study of T cell responses to AZD1222 COVID-19 vaccine. Sequencing was performed with immunoSEQ multiplex PCR; in TCRdb, only in-frame clones are kept and a portion is missing. In the table there are 150,000 to 200,000 clones, 80% to 95% of which are singletons. The source was peripheral blood, collected on day 0 of AZD1222 vaccination. Source of these receptors: an adult in good health.

The chain couples TRBV7-9 to TRBJ1-5; D remains unclear. Germline V gene lookup returns CDR1 SEHNR and CDR2 FQNEAQ (reference sequence). The V end lost 5 bases, the J end lost 4 bases, and 9 bases lay between the germline ends. The CDR3 consists of 13 residues. The CDR3 coding sequence is TGTGCCAGCAGCCCTGAACTTAATCAGCCCCAGCATTTT. Translation: CASSPELNQPQHF.

The rearrangement uses TRBV7-8 and TRBJ1-1, with 7 nucleotides matching TRBD1. The V and J ends lost 3 bases and 4 bases, in that order; junction bases with no gene match: 8. Germline CDR1 SGHVS, CDR2 FQNEAQ. The CDR3 has 15 amino acids. In DNA form, the CDR3 reads TGTGCCAGCAGCTTGGGGGGACAGCGTGGCACTGAAGCTTTCTTT. It yields the protein CASSLGGQRGTEAFF.

As to this clone: The identical CDR3 is also encoded by other nucleotide sequences in the sample. The rearrangement links TRBV7-9 to TRBJ1-2; no firm D call. There are 14 residues in the CDR3. Germline V CDR1 and CDR2: SEHNR, FQNEAQ (reference sequence). V lost 2 bases, J lost 2 bases, and 9 bases lay in between. As DNA, the CDR3 is TGTGCCAGCAGCTTAACCGCGGCGAACTATGGCTACACCTTC. Translation: CASSLTAANYGYTF.

This clone was counted a single time. V is TRBV19 and J is TRBJ1-3; D unclear. The V gene lost 8 bases and the J gene lost 4 bases, with 9 bases spanning the gap. The CDR3 spans 12 residues. Germline V gene data show CDR1 as LNHDA and CDR2 as SQIVND (reference sequence). This CDR3 reads CASGGSGNTIYF. The CDR3 DNA reads as TGTGCCAGTGGTGGGTCCGGAAACACCATATATTTT.

This chain uses TRBV11-3 with TRBJ2-4; the D is unclear. The CDR3 runs 13 residues. Looked up from germline, CDR1 is SGHNT and CDR2 is YENEEA. Deletions cut 4 bases from V and 7 bases from J, with 11 bases between. The CDR3 reads CASSSSSANIQYF. CDR3 in DNA: TGTGCCAGCAGCTCCTCCTCGGCGAACATTCAGTACTTC.

The rearrangement uses TRBV18 and TRBJ1-4; D gene uncertain. Germline CDR1 reads KGHSH; CDR2 reads LQKENI. The CDR3 length is 13 residues. V was trimmed by 3 bases and J by 3 bases, leaving 5 bases between them. The CDR3 region has the DNA TGTGCCAGCTCACCTTTTCCTAATGAAAAACTGTTTTTT. Its protein product is CASSPFPNEKLFF.

The chain has TRBV25-1 and TRBJ1-2; 9 bases are a match to TRBD1. The junction had 7 bases not matched to a gene; V was cut back by 4 bases and J by 7 bases. Germline loops: CDR1 MGHDK, CDR2 SYGVNS. This CDR3 has 14 residues. CDR3: CASSGYRGHRGYTF. CDR3 coding DNA: TGTGCCAGCAGTGGATACAGGGGGCACCGTGGCTACACCTTC.

The V call is TRBV13, the J call TRBJ1-1, with D possibly matching TRBD1 (6 bases). The V end lost 5 bases, the J end lost 8 bases, and 6 bases lay between the germline ends. CDR1 and CDR2 (germline): PRHDT, FYEKMQ (reference sequence). The CDR3 loop spans 10 amino acids. The CDR3 DNA reads as TGTGCCAGCAGCGGGACAGAAGCTTTCTTT. Residues: CASSGTEAFF.

The chain links TRBV27 to TRBJ2-5, with D hard to call. V was pared by 4 bases and J by 5 bases, with 5 bases between. Germline loops: CDR1 MNHEY, CDR2 SMNVEV (reference sequence). CDR3 size: 11 residues. The CDR3 DNA is TGTGCCAGCAGTTATGGTGAGACCCAGTACTTC. This translates into CASSYGETQYF.

This rearrangement joins TRBV10-1 to TRBJ2-7; 10 bases fit TRBD2. The CDR3 has 18 amino acids. Germline CDR1 is WNHNN and CDR2 is SYGVQD (reference sequence). V dropped 3 bases and J dropped 6; count of bases not matched to a gene: 17. CDR3 DNA sequence: TGCGCCAGCAGTGAAGGACAGGGCTTTAGCGGGAGGCGGAGCGAGCAGTACTTC. This codes for CASSEGQGFSGRRSEQYF.

The chain has TRBV4-2 and TRBJ2-2; 8 nucleotides match TRBD2. The CDR3 has 16 amino acids. Germline CDR1 and CDR2: LGHNA and YNFKEQ. The V segment lost 3 bases and the J segment 4 bases; nucleotides outside the gene matches: 7. The CDR3 DNA is TGTGCCAGCAGCCAGACAACTAGCGGCGGCACCGGGGAGCTGTTTTTT. Residues: CASSQTTSGGTGELFF.

The rearrangement joins TRBV12-3 or TRBV12-4 to TRBJ1-1, with 7 nucleotides matching TRBD1. This CDR3 has 13 amino acids. Trimming cost V 8 bases and J 6 bases; bases outside gene matches: 9. CDR3 DNA: TGTGCCAGCTCTATCAGGGGGGTACCTGAAGCTTTCTTT. Its translation is CASSIRGVPEAFF.

V is TRBV12-3 or TRBV12-4 and J is TRBJ1-2; D gene unclear. The length of the CDR3 is 12 residues. Trimming shortened V by 6 bases and J by 7 bases, and 12 bases separated the two germline ends. The CDR3 coding sequence is TGTGCCAGCAGAATCAGCCGCTTTGGCTACACCTTC. The encoded protein is CASRISRFGYTF.

The chain recombines TRBV19 with TRBJ1-2; the match to TRBD1 covers 7 bases. The V gene's germline CDR1 is LNHDA and CDR2 SQIVND (reference sequence). V shed 5 bases and J 5 bases; nucleotides not matched to a gene: 8. This CDR3 has 14 amino acids. CDR3 nucleotide sequence: TGTGCCAGTAGTTTGGGGACAGCCCCTTATGGCTACACCTTC. It is translated as CASSLGTAPYGYTF.

The V gene is TRBV19, the J gene TRBJ2-1; D is unresolved. The length of the CDR3 is 14 residues. The V end lost 5 bases, the J end lost 0 bases, and 8 bases lay between the germline ends. Germline V gene lookup returns CDR1 LNHDA and CDR2 SQIVND (reference sequence). The CDR3 spells CASSGQSSYNEQFF. In nucleotides, the CDR3 is TGTGCCAGTAGTGGGCAGAGCTCCTACAATGAGCAGTTCTTC. The entire variable domain, with the rest obtained from reference TRBV19 and TRBJ2-1, is as follows: DGGITQSPKYLFRKEGQNVTLSCEQNLNHDAMYWYRQDPGQGLRLIYYSQIVNDFQKGDIAEGYSVSREKKESFPLTVTSAQKNPTAFYLCASSGQSSYNEQFFGPGTRLTVL.

CDR3 nucleotides: TGTGCCAGCAGCTCCCAGGGAATAGGGATAGATGAGCAGTTCTTC. Translating it yields CASSSQGIGIDEQFF. The chain uses TRBV5-5 and TRBJ2-1; D is possibly TRBD1 (5 bases). The CDR3 covers 15 residues. V was cut by 3 bases and J by 8 bases, with 18 bases left in between. Germline assignment: CDR1 SGHKS and CDR2 YYEKEE (reference sequence).

The genes are TRBV18 and TRBJ1-4, with 7 bases aligning to TRBD1. The CDR3 consists of 15 residues. V lost 6 bases and J lost 7; bases outside the gene matches: 11. Germline V lookup: CDR1 KGHSH, CDR2 LQKENI. The CDR3 is CASSLRTGAGEKLFF. In nucleotides, the CDR3 is TGTGCCAGCTCCCTACGAACAGGGGCGGGTGAAAAACTGTTTTTT. The whole variable domain, filled in from reference TRBV18 and TRBJ1-4, reads NAGVMQNPRHLVRRRGQEARLRCSPMKGHSHVYWYRQLPEEGLKFMVYLQKENIIDESGMPKERFSAEFPKEGPSILRIQQVVRGDSAAYFCASSLRTGAGEKLFFGSGTQLSVL.

In DNA, the CDR3 is TGCGCCAGCAGCTTGATTTCCAGTTTGGGTGAGCAGTTCTTC. The encoded protein is CASSLISSLGEQFF. The V gene is TRBV5-1, the J gene TRBJ2-1; the D is unclear. CDR3 length equals 14 residues. Germline V gene lookup returns CDR1 SGHRS and CDR2 YFSETQ. Trimming took 1 base from V and 9 from J, leaving 14 bases between them.

This rearrangement joins TRBV5-1 to TRBJ1-3, with a weak D call TRBD1 (5 bases). The CDR3 length is 16 residues. Germline assignment: CDR1 SGHRS and CDR2 YFSETQ. V lost 4 bases and J 0 bases, leaving 14 bases between the germline ends. This chain's CDR3 is CASSPSTVSSGNTIYF. In DNA form, the CDR3 reads TGCGCCAGCAGCCCCTCGACAGTCAGCTCTGGAAACACCATATATTTT.

CDR3 amino acids: CASSRDTLNTEAFF. As DNA, the CDR3 is TGTGCCAGCAGTAGGGACACCTTGAACACTGAAGCTTTCTTT. The J gene is TRBJ1-1, the V gene TRBV6-5; D is possibly TRBD1 (6 bases). This CDR3 spans 14 amino acids. V was trimmed by 5 bases and J by 0 bases, leaving 10 bases between them. Germline V gene lookup returns CDR1 MNHEY and CDR2 SVGAGI.

The V gene is TRBV5-6, the J gene TRBJ2-7, with 7 nucleotides matching TRBD1. This CDR3 has 15 amino acids. V lost 3 bases to trimming and J lost 3 bases; unmatched junction nucleotides: 9. The V gene's germline CDR1 is SGHDT and CDR2 YYEEEE. The CDR3 bases are TGTGCCAGCAGCTCATCACCGGGACAGAGCTACGAGCAGTACTTC. This sequence encodes CASSSSPGQSYEQYF.

The chain links TRBV10-3 to TRBJ2-7, with D unclear. Looked up from germline, CDR1 is ENHRY and CDR2 is SYGVKD. Trimming left V 7 bases short and J 2 bases short, with 12 bases between. The CDR3 sequence is 13 residues long. The CDR3 sequence: CAIKADPPYEQYF. Written as DNA, the CDR3 is TGTGCCATCAAGGCGGACCCACCCTACGAGCAGTACTTC.